The 6 T cell receptor beta chains below were found in one sample sequenced in a study of CXCR3-negative and CXCR3-positive naive CD8 T cells (dated by TCRdb to the late 2010s). For these receptors, no antigen is known. The investigation overall reported the following: TRB CDR3s from CXCR3-positive naive cells showed higher hydrophobicity (lower Kidera factor 4), lower energy, and higher strength and volume indices than CXCR3-negative naive cells.

Sequencing relied on a NextSeq 550. The Human TCR Profiling Kit (MiLaboratory) was used to prepare UMI-labeled 5' RACE TRB cDNA libraries. After the reads were reprocessed by TCRdb, one entry was made per CDR3 protein sequence, with no DNA. The sample table holds around 130,000 distinct CDR3 sequences. Approximately 0.54% of the sample is in the top ten clones. Sequencing used naive CXCR3+ CD8+ T cells from blood. The intended sense of this specimen's cell subset or site label: CD45RO-CCR7+CD27+CD95- naive CD8+ T cells expressing CXCR3 (TNR3+). The receptor set was obtained from a human donor in good health. Some clones in this sample may be carry-over from other donors' samples.

The chain uses TRBV5-4 and TRBJ1-2; TCRdb indicates TRBD1, and absent DNA this call remains unverified. Germline V lookup: CDR1 SGHNT, CDR2 YYREEE (reference sequence). The CDR3 totals 13 residues. CDR3 region: CASSFGQGDGYTF.

The V gene is TRBV20-1, the J gene TRBJ2-7; lacking DNA, the TRBD2 call made by TCRdb goes unchecked. Germline CDR1 and CDR2: DFQATT and SNEGSKA (reference sequence). CDR3 length: 14 residues. CDR3 amino acids: CSADRDSGTYEQYF.

V usage is TRBV7-2 and J usage is TRBJ2-3; TCRdb proposes TRBD2, but this gene call is untestable without DNA. The CDR3 totals 15 residues. Germline V gene lookup returns CDR1 SGHTA and CDR2 FQGNSA. The CDR3 protein is CASSLGLGGKDTQYF.

The chain recombines TRBV5-1 with TRBJ2-1; with no DNA, the TCRdb D assignment of TRBD2 cannot be verified. CDR3 length equals 15 residues. Germline V CDR1 and CDR2: SGHRS, YFSETQ. CDR3 amino acids: CASSTGTSDYNEQFF.

The chain has TRBV2 and TRBJ2-5; TCRdb's D call of TRBD1 is untestable without DNA. CDR3 length: 16 amino acids. Per the germline V gene, CDR1 is SNHLY and CDR2 is FYNNEI. This chain's CDR3 is CASSEGLAGRGETQYF.

V is TRBV6-5 and J is TRBJ1-1; TCRdb returns TRBD1, unconfirmable since there is no DNA. Per germline, CDR1 MNHEY and CDR2 SVGAGI. This CDR3 contains 17 residues. The CDR3 spells CASSPFSRSPEETEAFF.